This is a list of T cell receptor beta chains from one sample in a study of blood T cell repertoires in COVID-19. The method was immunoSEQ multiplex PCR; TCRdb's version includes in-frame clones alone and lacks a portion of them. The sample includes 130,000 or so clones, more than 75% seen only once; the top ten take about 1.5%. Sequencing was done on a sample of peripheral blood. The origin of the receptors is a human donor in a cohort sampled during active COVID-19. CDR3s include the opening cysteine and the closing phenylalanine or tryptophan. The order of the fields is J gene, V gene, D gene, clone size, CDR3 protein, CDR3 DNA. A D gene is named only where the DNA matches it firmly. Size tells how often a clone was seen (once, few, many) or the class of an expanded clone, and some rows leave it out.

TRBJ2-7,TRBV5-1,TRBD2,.,CASSPASGSSYEQYF,TGCGCCAGCAGCCCCGCAAGCGGGAGCTCCTACGAGCAGTACTTC
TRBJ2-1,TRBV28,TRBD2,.,CASSVSREGLEFF,TGTGCCAGCAGCGTTTCGCGGGAGGGCCTGGAGTTCTTC
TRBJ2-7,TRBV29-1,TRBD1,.,CSIGRDRAYEQYF,TGCAGCATTGGCCGGGACAGGGCCTACGAGCAGTACTTC
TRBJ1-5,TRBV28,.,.,CASSSRDIRYQPQHF,TGTGCCAGCAGTTCACGGGACATACGTTATCAGCCCCAGCATTTT
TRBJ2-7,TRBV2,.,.,CASNEGGSYEQYF,TGTGCCAGCAACGAGGGGGGGTCCTACGAGCAGTACTTC
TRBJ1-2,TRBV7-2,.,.,CASSLEGYGYTF,TGTGCCAGCAGCTTAGAGGGGTATGGCTACACCTTC
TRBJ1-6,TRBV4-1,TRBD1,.,CASSRQGVRDNSPLHF,TGCGCCAGCAGCCGACAGGGGGTTAGGGATAATTCACCCCTCCACTTT
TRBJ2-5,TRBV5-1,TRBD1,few,CASSLAQGSGQGAGETQYF,TGCGCCAGCAGCTTGGCTCAAGGGTCGGGACAGGGGGCTGGTGAGACCCAGTACTTC
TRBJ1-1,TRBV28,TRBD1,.,CASSLLGQGARAEAFF,TGTGCCAGCAGTTTACTGGGACAGGGGGCGCGGGCTGAAGCTTTCTTT
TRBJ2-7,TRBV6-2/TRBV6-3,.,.,CASSSLSGTASYEQYF,TGTGCCAGCAGTTCCCTCTCCGGGACTGCCTCCTACGAGCAGTACTTC
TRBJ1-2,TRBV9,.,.,CASSVVPGGVHYGYTF,TGTGCCAGCAGCGTAGTCCCCGGGGGAGTCCACTATGGCTACACCTTC
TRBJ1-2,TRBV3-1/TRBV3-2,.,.,CASSRDSLYGYTF,TGTGCCAGCAGCCGAGACAGTCTCTATGGCTACACCTTC
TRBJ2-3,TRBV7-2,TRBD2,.,CASSLGLLAGSLSTDTQYF,TGTGCCAGCAGCTTAGGGTTGCTAGCGGGGTCTCTAAGCACAGATACGCAGTATTTT
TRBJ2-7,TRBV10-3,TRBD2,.,CAISELGLAYEQYF,TGTGCCATCAGTGAGTTGGGACTAGCCTACGAGCAGTACTTC
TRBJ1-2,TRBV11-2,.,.,CASSSPVGPEYGYTF,TGTGCCAGCAGCTCCCCTGTGGGGCCGGAATATGGCTACACCTTC
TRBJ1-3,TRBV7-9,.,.,CASSLRQGNTIYF,TGTGCCAGCAGCTTACGCCAGGGAAACACCATATATTTT
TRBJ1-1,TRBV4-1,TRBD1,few,CASSQAPDREGAFF,TGCGCCAGCAGCCAAGCCCCGGACAGGGAGGGGGCTTTCTTT
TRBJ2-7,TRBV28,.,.,CASGSAYEQYF,TGTGCCAGCGGCTCAGCCTACGAGCAGTACTTC
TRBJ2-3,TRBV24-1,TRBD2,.,CATAGGGGDTQYF,TGTGCCACCGCCGGGGGGGGCGGAGATACGCAGTATTTT
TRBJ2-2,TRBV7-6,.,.,CASSPGGELFF,TGTGCCAGCAGCCCGGGTGGGGAGCTGTTTTTT
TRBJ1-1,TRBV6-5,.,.,CATSLREGGRAFF,TGTGCCACTTCTCTTCGGGAGGGGGGGAGAGCTTTCTTT
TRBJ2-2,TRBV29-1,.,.,CSVVTTSSTGELFF,TGCAGCGTTGTCACTACTAGCTCCACCGGGGAGCTGTTTTTT
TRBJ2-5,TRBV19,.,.,CASSRSAEETQYF,TGTGCCAGTAGTAGGTCAGCGGAAGAGACCCAGTACTTC
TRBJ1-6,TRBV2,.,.,CASIGYSSYNSPLHF,TGTGCCAGCATTGGCTACAGCTCCTATAATTCACCCCTCCACTTT
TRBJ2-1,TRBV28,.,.,CASDSQSSYNEQFF,TGTGCTTCGGACTCTCAGAGCTCCTACAATGAGCAGTTCTTC
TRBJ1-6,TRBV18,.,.,CASSPTESYYNSPLHF,TGTGCCAGCTCACCAACTGAGTCCTACTATAATTCACCCCTCCACTTT
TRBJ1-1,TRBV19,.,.,CASRPEGRGSQTEAFF,TGTGCCAGTCGTCCCGAAGGGAGGGGGTCCCAAACTGAAGCTTTCTTT
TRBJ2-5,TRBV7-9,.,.,CASSLALGQSGKETQYF,TGTGCCAGCAGCTTAGCGCTGGGACAATCGGGGAAAGAGACCCAGTACTTC
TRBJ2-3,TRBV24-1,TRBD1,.,CATSSGQGTDTQYF,TGTGCCACCAGCTCGGGACAGGGGACAGATACGCAGTATTTT
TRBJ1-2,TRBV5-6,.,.,CASSPWGGGYGYTF,TGTGCCAGCAGCCCCTGGGGAGGGGGCTATGGCTACACCTTC
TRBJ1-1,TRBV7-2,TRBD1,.,CASSLTGQLNTEAFF,TGTGCCAGCAGCTTAACGGGACAGCTGAACACTGAAGCTTTCTTT
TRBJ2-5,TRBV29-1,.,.,CSAGGPKETQYF,TGCAGCGCCGGGGGTCCCAAAGAGACCCAGTACTTC
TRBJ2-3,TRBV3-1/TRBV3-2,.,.,CASSQPAGGGLTQYF,TGTGCCAGCAGCCAACCAGCAGGTGGGGGACTTACGCAGTATTTT
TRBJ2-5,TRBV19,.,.,CASSIGGNRETQYF,TGTGCCAGTAGCATTGGAGGAAATCGGGAGACCCAGTACTTC
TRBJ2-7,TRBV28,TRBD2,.,CASSLLADLYEQYF,TGTGCCAGCAGTTTACTAGCGGACCTATACGAGCAGTACTTC
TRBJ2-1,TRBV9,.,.,CASSVNEGEQFF,TGTGCCAGCAGCGTAAATGAGGGTGAGCAGTTCTTC
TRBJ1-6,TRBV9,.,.,CASSVGGSYNSPLHF,TGTGCCAGCAGCGTAGGAGGATCCTATAATTCACCCCTCCACTTT
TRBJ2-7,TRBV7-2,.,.,CASSGGGGGGYEQYF,TGTGCCAGCAGCGGGGGTGGGGGCGGAGGCTACGAGCAGTACTTC
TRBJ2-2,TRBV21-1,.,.,CASSKRFRGYTGELFF,TGTGCCAGCAGCAAACGGTTCAGGGGTTACACCGGGGAGCTGTTTTTT
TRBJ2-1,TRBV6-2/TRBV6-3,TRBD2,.,CASSSLGSGRAVQFF,TGTGCCAGCAGTTCGCTGGGTAGCGGGAGGGCGGTGCAGTTCTTC
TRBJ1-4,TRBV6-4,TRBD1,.,CASSPNRDSEKLFF,TGTGCCAGCAGTCCTAATCGGGACAGTGAAAAACTGTTTTTT
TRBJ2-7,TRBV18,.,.,CASSPVAEAYEQYF,TGTGCCAGCTCACCAGTAGCGGAGGCCTACGAGCAGTACTTC
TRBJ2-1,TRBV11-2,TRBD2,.,CASSLGGGPYNEQFF,TGTGCCAGCAGCTTGGGCGGGGGGCCCTACAATGAGCAGTTCTTC
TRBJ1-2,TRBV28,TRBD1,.,CASKTGGSYGYTF,TGTGCCAGCAAGACAGGGGGCAGCTATGGCTACACCTTC
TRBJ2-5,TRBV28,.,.,CATRPRDTGPTETQYF,TGTGCCACCCGGCCACGGGACACCGGTCCTACGGAGACCCAGTACTTC
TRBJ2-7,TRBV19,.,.,CASSSRGGEQYF,TGTGCCAGTAGTTCCCGGGGAGGCGAGCAGTACTTC
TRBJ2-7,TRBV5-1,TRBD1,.,CASSLDGTVSDEQYF,TGCGCCAGCAGCTTGGATGGGACAGTTTCTGACGAGCAGTACTTC
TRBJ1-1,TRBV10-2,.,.,CASRPLEDWRDSEAFF,TGCGCCAGCAGGCCCCTCGAGGATTGGCGGGATTCTGAAGCTTTCTTT
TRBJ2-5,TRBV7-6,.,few,CASSFRGAFQETQYF,TGTGCCAGCAGCTTTCGGGGGGCCTTCCAAGAGACCCAGTACTTC
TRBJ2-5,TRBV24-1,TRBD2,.,CATSDRGLAGLSGTQYF,TGTGCCACCAGTGATCGGGGACTAGCGGGGCTCTCTGGGACCCAGTACTTC
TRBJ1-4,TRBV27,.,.,CASSLSGRLSKLFF,TGTGCCAGCAGTTTATCCGGGAGGCTTTCGAAACTGTTTTTT
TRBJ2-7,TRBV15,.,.,CATSRGGISHEQYF,TGTGCCACCAGCAGAGGAGGGATCTCCCACGAGCAGTACTTC
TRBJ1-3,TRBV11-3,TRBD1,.,CASSLVWSKGQSHSGNTIYF,TGTGCCAGCAGCTTAGTTTGGTCCAAGGGACAGAGCCACTCTGGAAACACCATATATTTT
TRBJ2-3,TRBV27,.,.,CASSRQVTDTQYF,TGTGCCAGCAGTCGACAGGTTACAGATACGCAGTATTTT
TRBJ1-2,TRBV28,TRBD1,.,CASDTGTGVLGGYTF,TGTGCCAGCGACACCGGGACAGGGGTTTTGGGCGGCTACACCTTC